A single TCR beta chain is shown here with its context. These data belong to a study of blood T cell repertoires in COVID-19. Turning to the study itself: From the United States, Italy and Spain came samples of acute and convalescent COVID-19. T cells, B-cell-depleted T cells, or PBMCs provided the cDNA or gDNA that served as material.

This CDR3 region has 17 residues. Germline CDR1 reads LGHNA; CDR2 reads YNFKEQ. Trimming took off 1 base at V and 1 base at J, with 16 bases between the two ends. In the study's own analysis: Counts of nucleated cells, estimated from reference gene primer amplification, were obtained. Generated by immunoSEQ multiplex PCR, the TCRdb table keeps only in-frame clones and is missing some. Clone size and V and J calls were adopted from that table, with D and trimming inferred from the DNA. The sample has about 200,000 clones; around four fifths are singletons. Input material: peripheral blood. The chain is built from TRBV4-2 and TRBJ1-2; weak D call: TRBD1 (5 bases). This sequence originates from a woman in her 70s with active or convalescent COVID-19. CDR3 nucleotides: TGTGCCAGCAGCCAAGTGACGGGTAGACAGCTTAACTATGGCTACACCTTC. It encodes CASSQVTGRQLNYGYTF.